Sequencing of this TCR beta chain was carried out in a study of T cell responses to AZD1222 COVID-19 vaccine. Concerning this clone itself: Its antigen is not identified.

Repertoires were generated with immunoSEQ multiplex PCR, while TCRdb's copy carries only in-frame clones and drops some. Of over 95,000 clones listed, about 91% are singletons. General study points: In all cases, repertoires were sampled only after the peak T cell response.

The sample in question was peripheral blood, obtained 28 days after the second AZD1222 dose. This clonotype was obtained from an adult who received the AZD1222 COVID-19 vaccine.

CDR3 nucleotide sequence: TGTGCCAGCAGCTTGGGGCCTGGTGAGCAGTTCTTC. Translation: CASSLGPGEQFF. V is TRBV7-9 and J is TRBJ2-1, with D perhaps matching TRBD1 (5 bases). The CDR3 totals 12 residues. Germline V gene lookup returns CDR1 SEHNR and CDR2 FQNEAQ (reference sequence). V shed 3 bases and J shed 9 bases, with 9 bases lying between them.